This T cell receptor beta chain was identified during a study of CD8+ T cells in alopecia areata. Study results and caveats: When scalp samples are sequenced, resident alphabeta T cells of normal skin are also captured. Tofacitinib significantly reduced both scalp clonality and expanded CD8+ clones among the top 100.

Treatment reported: oral pan-JAK inhibitor, 5-10 mg twice daily. V lost 5 bases to trimming and J lost 4 bases; unmatched junction nucleotides: 3. Germline V gene lookup returns CDR1 SEHNR and CDR2 FQNEAQ (reference sequence). CDR3 length: 15 residues. Following RNA extraction, reverse transcription yielded cDNA that acted as the sequencing template. This table comes from immunoSEQ multiplex PCR, and its TCRdb copy is limited to in-frame clones, with some not included. Among around 150,000 clones listed, about two thirds were seen once. A few counts support this clone. Its target is not known. The source was CD4+ T cells sorted from blood, collected at week 4, from a patient treated with tofacitinib. The rearrangement uses TRBV7-9 and TRBJ2-3; 13 positions agree with TRBD2. The clonotype comes from a human donor with alopecia areata. This CDR3 reads CASSKTSGGPDTQYF. The CDR3 coding sequence is TGTGCCAGCAGCAAGACTAGCGGGGGGCCAGATACGCAGTATTTT.